The 17 T cell receptor beta chains listed next were all sequenced from one sample in a study of OX40 agonist ivuxolimab in advanced cancers. Data came from immunoSEQ multiplex PCR; TCRdb stores just in-frame clones and leaves some out. This table has 55,000 to 80,000 clones, approximately 79% appearing once. The input for sequencing was CD4+ or CD8+ T cells sorted from blood, taken in a trial of the OX40 agonist ivuxolimab. The receptors originated from an adult with an advanced solid tumor such as melanoma, head and neck, liver or kidney cancer.

The V and J genes are TRBV5-4 and TRBJ2-1; 7 bases are shared with TRBD2. There are 16 residues in the CDR3. V lost 0 bases, J lost 1 base, and 4 bases stayed unmatched. Looked up from germline, CDR1 is SGHNT and CDR2 is YYREEE (reference sequence). Written as DNA, the CDR3 is TGTGCCAGCAGCTTGGGGAGCGGGGCGTCCTACAATGAGCAGTTCTTC. Its translation is CASSLGSGASYNEQFF. Full variable domain (missing parts from reference TRBV5-4 and TRBJ2-1): ETGVTQSPTHLIKTRGQQVTLRCSSQSGHNTVSWYQQALGQGPQFIFQYYREEENGRGNFPPRFSGLQFPNYSSELNVNALELDDSALYLCASSLGSGASYNEQFFGPGTRLTVL.

This clone was picked up a small number of times. The genes are TRBV20-1 and TRBJ1-1, with D unclear. The CDR3 loop spans 11 amino acids. The germline V and J ends were trimmed by 0 bases and 7 bases, with 6 bases remaining between them. Germline V gives CDR1 DFQATT, CDR2 SNEGSKA (reference sequence). The CDR3 is CSARDRNEAFF. DNA for the CDR3: TGCAGTGCTAGAGATCGGAATGAAGCTTTCTTT.

The count of this clone is one. The CDR3 nucleotides read TGTGCCAGCAGCTTAAGGAAGGGTGTGGATTTCTCCTACGAGCAGTACTTC. Translating gives CASSLRKGVDFSYEQYF. The chain employs TRBV7-2 and TRBJ2-7; no reliable D call. There are 17 residues in the CDR3. CDR1 SGHTA and CDR2 FQGNSA come from the germline V gene. V lost 2 bases and J 0 bases, leaving 17 bases between the germline ends.

The genes are TRBV11-2 and TRBJ2-5, with D perhaps being TRBD1 or TRBD2 (5 bases each). From germline, CDR1 is SGHAT and CDR2 FQNNGV. This CDR3 region has 16 residues. The V end lost 2 bases, the J end lost 5 bases, and 18 bases lay between the germline ends. DNA for the CDR3: TGTGCCAGCAGCTTATTACCGGGACGGGCGGCGGAGACCCAGTACTTC. As protein: CASSLLPGRAAETQYF.

The chain joins TRBV9 to TRBJ2-7, with D possibly TRBD2 on 6 matching bases. Per the germline V gene, CDR1 is SGDLS and CDR2 is YYNGEE. This CDR3 comprises 15 residues. Trimming took 0 bases from V and 4 from J, leaving 14 bases between them. The CDR3 bases are TGTGCCAGCAGCGTAGCCCGGGACTCCCTTTACGAGCAGTACTTC. Protein: CASSVARDSLYEQYF. The entire variable domain, with the rest obtained from reference TRBV9 and TRBJ2-7, is as follows: DSGVTQTPKHLITATGQRVTLRCSPRSGDLSVYWYQQSLDQGLQFLIQYYNGEERAKGNILERFSAQQFPDLHSELNLSSLELGDSALYFCASSVARDSLYEQYFGPGTRLTVT.

This chain uses TRBV5-4 with TRBJ1-2, with D unclear. V lost 0 bases, J lost 5 bases, and 14 bases lay in between. Germline V lookup: CDR1 SGHNT, CDR2 YYREEE (reference sequence). The CDR3 totals 15 residues. The CDR3 is CASSLDLGYGYGYTF. DNA of the CDR3: TGTGCCAGCAGCTTGGACCTCGGGTATGGGTATGGCTACACCTTC. Combining the CDR3 with reference TRBV5-4 and TRBJ1-2 gives the whole variable domain ETGVTQSPTHLIKTRGQQVTLRCSSQSGHNTVSWYQQALGQGPQFIFQYYREEENGRGNFPPRFSGLQFPNYSSELNVNALELDDSALYLCASSLDLGYGYGYTFGSGTRLTVV.

This clone has more than one count but fewer than ten. The chain recombines TRBV9 with TRBJ1-2; D unclear. The CDR3 consists of 13 residues. V lost 7 bases, J lost 0 bases, and 10 bases lay in between. Germline loops: CDR1 SGDLS, CDR2 YYNGEE. In DNA, the CDR3 is TGTGCCAGCGGACGGTCAGCTAACTATGGCTACACCTTC. Protein: CASGRSANYGYTF.

This clone is a singleton in its sample. The chain carries TRBV6-5 and TRBJ1-1; unclear D gene. Germline CDR1 MNHEY, CDR2 SVGAGI. The V end lost 2 bases, the J end lost 0 bases, and 4 bases lay between the germline ends. The CDR3 loop spans 13 amino acids. The CDR3 DNA sequence: TGTGCCAGCAGTTACGAGGTGAACACTGAAGCTTTCTTT. Protein product: CASSYEVNTEAFF.

The chain is built from TRBV30 and TRBJ1-5; possibly TRBD1 for D (6 bases). CDR3 length: 13 residues. V was clipped by 4 bases and J by 4 bases, with 11 bases between them. Germline V gene lookup returns CDR1 GTSNPN and CDR2 SVGIG (reference sequence). The CDR3 protein is CAWNLDSNQPQHF. Written as DNA, the CDR3 is TGTGCCTGGAACCTGGACAGTAATCAGCCCCAGCATTTT.

The chain carries TRBV5-4 and TRBJ1-2; TRBD1 matches 8 bases. In germline, CDR1 is SGHNT, CDR2 YYREEE (reference sequence). This CDR3 has 13 amino acids. The junction had 1 base not matched to a gene; V was cut back by 4 bases and J by 2 bases. The CDR3 sequence: CASSRQGNYGYTF. The CDR3 DNA follows: TGTGCCAGCAGCCGACAGGGGAACTATGGCTACACCTTC. Complete variable domain (other parts from reference TRBV5-4 and TRBJ1-2): ETGVTQSPTHLIKTRGQQVTLRCSSQSGHNTVSWYQQALGQGPQFIFQYYREEENGRGNFPPRFSGLQFPNYSSELNVNALELDDSALYLCASSRQGNYGYTFGSGTRLTVV.

This clone was seen only a few times. The chain has TRBV30 and TRBJ2-3; tentatively, D is TRBD2 (5 bases). The CDR3 runs to 14 residues. V lost 1 base, J lost 0 bases, and 8 bases lay in between. Germline V gives CDR1 GTSNPN, CDR2 SVGIG (reference sequence). CDR3 nucleotides: TGTGCCTGGAGTGGACTAACTAGCACAGATACGCAGTATTTT. It encodes CAWSGLTSTDTQYF.

This clone was detected once. The rearrangement uses TRBV19 and TRBJ2-7, with 14 bases identical to TRBD2. The CDR3 spans 15 residues. Germline V gene sequence: CDR1 LNHDA, CDR2 SQIVND (reference sequence). V gave up 6 bases and J gave up 7 bases; unmatched junction bases: 8. The CDR3: CASRLGTSGRDEQYF. The CDR3 DNA sequence: TGTGCCAGTAGACTCGGGACTAGCGGGAGAGATGAGCAGTACTTC.

The genes are TRBV6-4 and TRBJ2-1; maybe TRBD2 (7 bases). The CDR3 is 16 amino acids. Germline CDR1 reads MRHNA; CDR2 reads SNTAGT. Trimming took 4 bases from V and 4 from J, leaving 17 bases between them. The CDR3 DNA follows: TGTGCCAGCAGTGTTGGGGGGGCCGGCCCGTACAATGAGCAGTTCTTC. Protein: CASSVGGAGPYNEQFF.

The genes are TRBV5-4 and TRBJ2-7; D may be TRBD1 or TRBD2 (5 bases each). CDR1 SGHNT and CDR2 YYREEE come from the germline V gene (reference sequence). This CDR3 is 18 amino acids long. Trimming took off 4 bases at V and 0 bases at J, with 23 bases between the two ends. This CDR3 is CASSLPGRSSPSSYEQYF. CDR3 nucleotides: TGTGCCAGCAGCCTCCCGGGACGATCCTCCCCGAGCTCCTACGAGCAGTACTTC.

This clone is a singleton in its sample. The V call is TRBV6-6, the J call TRBJ2-5; D possibly corresponds to TRBD1 (6 bases). Between the trimmed V and J ends, which lost 7 bases and 4 bases, there was a span of 13 bases. The CDR3 has 13 residues. Germline V gene sequence: CDR1 MNHNY, CDR2 SVGAGI (reference sequence). The CDR3 sequence is CASIGQGRETQYF. In DNA, the CDR3 is TGTGCCAGCATTGGTCAGGGGCGAGAGACCCAGTACTTC.

The gene calls are TRBV5-1 and TRBJ1-1, with D unclear. The CDR3 totals 11 residues. The V end was cut by 0 bases, the J end by 7 bases, with 4 bases between. Germline loops: CDR1 SGHRS, CDR2 YFSETQ. The CDR3 is CASSLEDEAFF. For the CDR3, the DNA is TGCGCCAGCAGCTTGGAAGATGAAGCTTTCTTT.

This CDR3 is CASSLAGQSNQPQHF. As DNA, the CDR3 is TGCGCCAGCAGCTTGGCCGGGCAGAGCAATCAGCCCCAGCATTTT. V and J are TRBV5-1 and TRBJ1-5; D is undetermined. Trimming took 0 bases from V and 1 from J, leaving 8 bases between them. From germline, CDR1 is SGHRS and CDR2 YFSETQ. The length of the CDR3 is 15 residues.